This entry describes one T cell receptor (beta chain). Original data processing: Cell counts per sample came from amplifying reference gene primers. Repertoires were generated with immunoSEQ multiplex PCR, while TCRdb's copy carries only in-frame clones and drops some. V and J calls and clone size are those listed in that table; D and trimming were worked out from the DNA. Among 40,000 to 50,000 clones listed, approximately 85% were seen once. This specimen comes from a study of blood T cell repertoires in COVID-19. Study information: Spain, Italy and the United States supplied samples that represented acute and convalescent COVID-19.

CDR3 length: 13 amino acids. J was trimmed by 11 bases and V by 1 base; bases with no gene match: 4. Germline CDR1 and CDR2: SGHTA and FQGNSA. The receptor was derived from a human donor in a cohort sampled during active COVID-19. Sequences were obtained from peripheral blood. The chain carries TRBV7-2 and TRBJ1-1; 10 bases are shared with TRBD1. The CDR3 nucleotides are TGTGCCAGCAGCTTAGTTGGGACAGGGGTCGCTTTCTTT. This encodes CASSLVGTGVAFF.